The 24 T cell receptor beta chains below all came from one sample that was sequenced in a study of blood T cell repertoires in COVID-19. Sequenced by immunoSEQ multiplex PCR; TCRdb stores in-frame clones only, minus some. The data contain around 300,000 clones, about nine tenths of them singletons. Sequencing was done on a sample of PBMCs or T cells enriched from blood (not recorded which). The origin of the receptors is a woman in her forties who had recovered from COVID-19.

This chain uses TRBV14 with TRBJ1-2; TRBD1 matches 8 bases. The ends lost 4 bases at V and 4 bases at J; junction bases unmatched: 11. CDR1 and CDR2 from the germline V gene are SGHDN and FVKESK. The CDR3 spans 16 residues. This CDR3 is CASSLYQGATVYGYTF. CDR3 sequence (DNA): TGTGCCAGCAGCCTATACCAGGGGGCGACGGTCTATGGCTACACCTTC.

This clone was counted a single time. The chain recombines TRBV18 with TRBJ1-1; possibly TRBD1 for D (5 bases). Germline CDR1 reads KGHSH; CDR2 reads LQKENI. CDR3 length: 13 residues. Trimming took off 3 bases at V and 1 base at J, with 6 bases between the two ends. In DNA form, the CDR3 reads TGTGCCAGCTCACCGGGGGGGAACACTGAAGCTTTCTTT. Amino acid sequence: CASSPGGNTEAFF.

The V and J genes are TRBV19 and TRBJ1-4; TRBD1 matches 7 bases. Germline CDR1 and CDR2: LNHDA and SQIVND (reference sequence). The length of the CDR3 is 14 residues. Losses at the gene ends were 7 bases for V and 3 bases for J; bases not matched to a gene: 5. The CDR3 protein is CASTTGEANEKLFF. CDR3 DNA sequence: TGTGCCAGTACCACAGGGGAGGCTAATGAAAAACTGTTTTTT.

The chain is built from TRBV18 and TRBJ2-7; 9 nucleotides align to TRBD1. V gave up 3 bases and J gave up 5 bases; unmatched junction bases: 8. Germline V gene lookup returns CDR1 KGHSH and CDR2 LQKENI. This CDR3 spans 15 amino acids. In DNA form, the CDR3 reads TGTGCCAGCTCACCCCGGGACAGGGTGTCCGACGAGCAGTACTTC. Its translation: CASSPRDRVSDEQYF.

About this clone itself: Compared with germline, one end of the junction differs, possibly owing to a read error. The chain is built from TRBV2 and TRBJ1-3; D gene ambiguous. The CDR3 runs to 15 residues. CDR1 is SNHLY and CDR2 is FYNNEI in the germline V gene. The CDR3 DNA reads as TGTGCCAGCAAAGAGACGGTGAGCTCTGGAGACACCATATATTTT. Protein product: CASKETVSSGDTIYF. The full variable domain, rest sourced from reference TRBV2 and TRBJ1-3, is EPEVTQTPSHQVTQMGQEVILRCVPISNHLYFYWYRQILGQKVEFLVSFYNNEISEKSEIFDDQFSVERPDGSNFTLKIRSTKLEDSAMYFCASKETVSSGDTIYFGEGSWLTVV.

This clone was seen a few times. J is TRBJ2-5 and V is TRBV9, with TRBD2 as a possible D gene (6 bases). Germline assignment: CDR1 SGDLS and CDR2 YYNGEE. CDR3 length equals 15 residues. The germline V and J ends were trimmed by 3 bases and 1 base, with 13 bases remaining between them. Here the CDR3 DNA reads TGTGCCAGCAGCGGGACTATGGGGCCCCAAGAGACCCAGTACTTC. Residues: CASSGTMGPQETQYF.

This clone was observed a single time. CDR3 bases: TGTGCCAGCAGCCGGACAGGTTCCAGCTCTGGGGCCAACGTCCTGACTTTC. This encodes CASSRTGSSSGANVLTF. This chain links TRBV7-3 with TRBJ2-6; TRBD1 matches at 7 bases. CDR3 length: 17 residues. Trimming cost V 5 bases and J 0 bases; bases outside gene matches: 7. The germline V gene encodes CDR1 SGHTA and CDR2 FQGTGA.

This sequence joins TRBV6-5 and TRBJ2-3; TRBD2 matches 13 bases. The CDR3 length is 15 residues. With V trimmed by 6 bases and J by 8 bases, 8 bases remained unmatched. Germline loops: CDR1 MNHEY, CDR2 SVGAGI. The CDR3 DNA reads as TGTGCCAGCAGCCACACTAGCGGGAGGGCGGGTACGCAGTATTTT. As protein: CASSHTSGRAGTQYF.

The chain links TRBV6-5 to TRBJ1-2; the match to TRBD1 covers 7 bases. This CDR3 has 15 residues. CDR1 MNHEY and CDR2 SVGAGI come from the germline V gene. Losses at the gene ends were 4 bases for V and 2 bases for J; bases not matched to a gene: 7. The CDR3 sequence is CASSLTGTANYGYTF. In DNA form, the CDR3 reads TGTGCCAGCAGTTTAACCGGGACAGCCAACTATGGCTACACCTTC.

J is TRBJ2-3 and V is TRBV9, with D tentatively TRBD2 (5 bases). Trimming stripped 2 bases from V and 0 bases from J, with 13 bases between. Germline V CDR1 and CDR2: SGDLS, YYNGEE. CDR3 length: 16 amino acids. CDR3 amino acids: CASSVEAAASTDTQYF. The CDR3 nucleotides are TGTGCCAGCAGCGTGGAAGCGGCCGCTAGCACAGATACGCAGTATTTT.

This chain uses TRBV21-1 with TRBJ2-7; the DNA was not used to check the table's D call, TRBD1. TRBV21-1 is marked as a pseudogene. This CDR3 has 15 amino acids. CDR3 protein: CASSKRRDRGHEQYF. The CDR3 nucleotides are TGTGCCAGCAGCAAACGCCGGGACAGGGGGCACGAGCAGTACTTC.

The count of this clone is one. For the CDR3, the DNA is TGCGCCAGCAGCCCCCTACCGGGTAGTGACACTGAAGCTTTCTTT. It yields the protein CASSPLPGSDTEAFF. The V call is TRBV5-1, the J call TRBJ1-1; D unclear. Germline V gene data show CDR1 as SGHRS and CDR2 as YFSETQ. This CDR3 spans 15 amino acids. The V and J ends lost 4 bases and 3 bases respectively, with 16 bases between them.

The V and J genes are TRBV30 and TRBJ2-7, with a weak D call TRBD2 (5 bases). Trimming removed 1 base at V and 2 bases at J, with 15 bases between. Germline assignment: CDR1 GTSNPN and CDR2 SVGIG (reference sequence). The CDR3 has 15 residues. The CDR3, as DNA: TGTGCCTGGAGTGCGGGGTTTAAGACTACCTACGAGCAGTACTTC. This sequence encodes CAWSAGFKTTYEQYF.

This clone occurred once. The chain recombines TRBV5-1 with TRBJ1-1, with TRBD1 as a possible D gene (6 bases). V dropped 0 bases and J dropped 1 base, with 10 bases sitting between them. The germline CDR1 and CDR2 sequences are SGHRS and YFSETQ. The CDR3 runs to 15 residues. CDR3 in amino acids: CASSLGQVGNTEAFF. The CDR3 bases are TGCGCCAGCAGCTTGGGACAGGTTGGGAACACTGAAGCTTTCTTT.

This chain uses TRBV11-3 with TRBJ2-1; tentative D call: TRBD1 (6 bases). The germline gives CDR1 SGHNT, CDR2 YENEEA. The CDR3 is 16 amino acids. Trimming removed 0 bases at V and 8 bases at J, with 17 bases between. In nucleotides, the CDR3 is TGTGCCAGCAGCTTAGATAGTACCCAGGGGCGGGATGAGCAGTTCTTC. Amino acid sequence: CASSLDSTQGRDEQFF.

V and J are TRBV5-1 and TRBJ1-2, with unresolved D. V was trimmed by 1 base and J by 0 bases, leaving 10 bases between them. This CDR3 contains 15 residues. Germline CDR1 reads SGHRS; CDR2 reads YFSETQ. The CDR3 bases are TGCGCCAGCAGCTTGAGTGCCACATCTAACTATGGCTACACCTTC. Translating gives CASSLSATSNYGYTF.

This clone was found once. The chain recombines TRBV19 with TRBJ1-1; 8 bases line up with TRBD1. This CDR3 is built from 15 residues. Germline V CDR1 and CDR2: LNHDA, SQIVND (reference sequence). V lost 11 bases, J lost 4 bases, and 15 bases stayed unmatched. The CDR3 loop reads CAGRATGETTTEAFF. The DNA of the CDR3 is TGTGCCGGGCGAGCGACAGGGGAGACGACCACTGAAGCTTTCTTT.

The CDR3 loop is CASSFLTSGSTDTQYF. In DNA form, the CDR3 reads TGTGCCAGCAGCTTCCTGACTAGCGGGAGCACAGATACGCAGTATTTT. V gene TRBV7-9 combines with J gene TRBJ2-3, with 10 bases lining up with TRBD2. Looked up from germline, CDR1 is SEHNR and CDR2 is FQNEAQ (reference sequence). The CDR3 spans 16 residues. Germline trimming cut 3 bases from V and 0 bases from J; bases unmatched to any gene: 3.

The chain employs TRBV30 and TRBJ1-1; D not certain. The germline V gene encodes CDR1 GTSNPN and CDR2 SVGIG (reference sequence). V lost 7 bases and J 9 bases, leaving 18 bases between the germline ends. The CDR3 extends over 12 amino acids. CDR3 bases: TGTGCCTCAGGACTTCCGCTAAGTAAAGCTTTCTTT. Translation: CASGLPLSKAFF.

The V gene is TRBV27, the J gene TRBJ1-2, with TRBD1 identical over 11 bases. V lost 6 bases and J lost 3; bases outside the gene matches: 12. The CDR3 loop spans 17 amino acids. Germline V CDR1 and CDR2: MNHEY, SMNVEV (reference sequence). The CDR3 spells CASSPGQGATIYYGYTF. CDR3 sequence (DNA): TGTGCCAGCAGCCCTGGACAGGGGGCAACGATTTACTATGGCTACACCTTC.

This chain joins TRBV6-5 and TRBJ1-1; TRBD1 aligns across 8 bases. Trimming cost V 6 bases and J 1 base; bases outside gene matches: 4. CDR3 length: 14 residues. The germline V gene has CDR1 MNHEY and CDR2 SVGAGI. The CDR3 protein is CASRNGQGNTEAFF. The CDR3, as DNA: TGTGCCAGCAGAAACGGACAGGGGAACACTGAAGCTTTCTTT.

The chain uses TRBV5-8 and TRBJ2-7, with 7 bases identical to TRBD2. J lost 2 bases, V lost 2 bases, and 7 bases had no gene match. Germline CDR1 and CDR2: SGHTS and YDEGEE. This CDR3 is 15 amino acids long. DNA for the CDR3: TGTGCCAGCAGCTTCGGGGGGATTACTACCTACGAGCAGTACTTC. Protein product: CASSFGGITTYEQYF.

The chain employs TRBV19 and TRBJ1-1; D remains unclear. This CDR3 is built from 14 residues. Germline CDR1 is LNHDA and CDR2 is SQIVND (reference sequence). With 10 bases removed from V and 5 bases from J, the gap between germline ends came to 20 bases. CDR3 loop: CATERRAGWTEAFF. DNA of the CDR3: TGTGCCACCGAGCGGAGGGCCGGGTGGACTGAAGCTTTCTTT.

V is TRBV9 and J is TRBJ1-6, with TRBD1 as a possible D gene (5 bases). CDR3 size: 15 residues. Looked up from germline, CDR1 is SGDLS and CDR2 is YYNGEE. V lost 0 bases to trimming and J lost 8 bases, with 12 bases between them. CDR3 sequence reads: CASSVVGAGYSPLHF. The CDR3 nucleotides read TGTGCCAGCAGCGTAGTAGGGGCCGGATATTCACCCCTCCACTTT.